This is a list of T cell receptor beta chains from one sample in a study of cytomegalovirus exposure and HLA in healthy donors. The method was immunoSEQ multiplex PCR; TCRdb's version includes in-frame clones alone and lacks a portion of them. Of approximately 190,000 clones listed, roughly 73% are singletons. Sequenced sample: PBMCs. The source of these receptors is a woman in her twenties or thirties in good health and CMV-seronegative. Both conserved end residues are part of each CDR3. The D gene is left open where the match is weak. Clone size is stated in some rows and not others, as once, few, many or a class when expanded.

d_gene: .; abundance: .; v_gene: TRBV2; j_gene: TRBJ2-5; CDR3aa: CASSGAGANQETQYF; CDR3nt: TGTGCCAGCAGTGGGGCAGGGGCGAACCAAGAGACCCAGTACTTC
d_gene: TRBD1; abundance: .; v_gene: TRBV29-1; j_gene: TRBJ1-2; CDR3aa: CSVAGTVYGYTF; CDR3nt: TGCAGCGTTGCCGGGACAGTTTATGGCTACACCTTC
d_gene: .; abundance: .; v_gene: TRBV4-2; j_gene: TRBJ1-1; CDR3aa: CASSQPGHGGTEAFF; CDR3nt: TGTGCCAGCAGCCAACCCGGACACGGGGGCACTGAAGCTTTCTTT
d_gene: .; abundance: .; v_gene: TRBV19; j_gene: TRBJ1-4; CDR3aa: CASSHYRERDREKLFF; CDR3nt: TGTGCCAGTAGCCATTACCGGGAACGGGATCGGGAAAAACTGTTTTTT
d_gene: .; abundance: few; v_gene: TRBV18; j_gene: TRBJ2-7; CDR3aa: CASSPRGAGPFSYEQYF; CDR3nt: TGTGCCAGCTCACCACGCGGAGCAGGGCCTTTCTCCTACGAGCAGTACTTC
d_gene: TRBD1; abundance: .; v_gene: TRBV5-1; j_gene: TRBJ1-2; CDR3aa: CASSLMTGPNYGYTF; CDR3nt: TGCGCCAGCAGCCTGATGACAGGGCCTAACTATGGCTACACCTTC
d_gene: .; abundance: .; v_gene: TRBV30; j_gene: TRBJ1-1; CDR3aa: CAWKWGDTEAFF; CDR3nt: TGTGCCTGGAAGTGGGGGGACACTGAAGCTTTCTTT
d_gene: TRBD2; abundance: .; v_gene: TRBV2; j_gene: TRBJ2-1; CDR3aa: CASSVESSGSYNEQFF; CDR3nt: TGTGCCAGCAGTGTAGAGTCTAGCGGGTCCTACAATGAGCAGTTCTTC
d_gene: .; abundance: .; v_gene: TRBV7-9; j_gene: TRBJ1-6; CDR3aa: CASTTGNNSPLHF; CDR3nt: TGTGCCAGCACCACAGGGAACAATTCACCCCTCCACTTT
d_gene: .; abundance: .; v_gene: TRBV4-1; j_gene: TRBJ1-1; CDR3aa: CAGRDWGTEAFF; CDR3nt: TGCGCCGGCAGGGACTGGGGAACTGAAGCTTTCTTT
d_gene: TRBD2; abundance: few; v_gene: TRBV30; j_gene: TRBJ2-3; CDR3aa: CAWTLGGVGTDTQYF; CDR3nt: TGTGCCTGGACTCTGGGGGGGGTGGGCACAGATACGCAGTATTTT
d_gene: TRBD2; abundance: .; v_gene: TRBV19; j_gene: TRBJ2-3; CDR3aa: CASSISREGTDTQYF; CDR3nt: TGTGCCAGTAGTATCTCGCGGGAGGGGACAGATACGCAGTATTTT
d_gene: TRBD2; abundance: .; v_gene: TRBV30; j_gene: TRBJ2-4; CDR3aa: CAWSELAATKNIQYF; CDR3nt: TGTGCCTGGAGCGAACTAGCGGCCACCAAAAACATTCAGTACTTC
d_gene: .; abundance: .; v_gene: TRBV6-4; j_gene: TRBJ2-1; CDR3aa: CASSESGVRSYNEQFF; CDR3nt: TGTGCCAGCAGTGAGTCGGGGGTACGCTCCTACAATGAGCAGTTCTTC
d_gene: .; abundance: .; v_gene: TRBV7-9; j_gene: TRBJ1-1; CDR3aa: CASSFGGNTEAFF; CDR3nt: TGTGCCAGCAGCTTTGGAGGGAACACTGAAGCTTTCTTT
d_gene: .; abundance: .; v_gene: TRBV4-1; j_gene: TRBJ1-1; CDR3aa: CASSQELGIATEAFF; CDR3nt: TGCGCCAGCAGCCAAGAGTTAGGGATAGCGACTGAAGCTTTCTTT
d_gene: .; abundance: .; v_gene: TRBV22-1; j_gene: TRBJ1-1; CDR3aa: CPGSAQGQGSYQVNTEAFF; CDR3nt: TGTCCTGGGAGCGCACAGGGACAGGGTTCGTACCAGGTGAACACTGAAGCTTTCTTT
d_gene: .; abundance: .; v_gene: TRBV7-5; j_gene: TRBJ1-5; CDR3aa: CVRSSADRAQPQHF; CDR3nt: TGTGTCAGAAGCTCGGCCGACAGGGCTCAGCCCCAGCATTTT
d_gene: .; abundance: few; v_gene: TRBV5-1; j_gene: TRBJ2-7; CDR3aa: CASRAGSYEQYF; CDR3nt: TGTGCCAGCAGGGCCGGGAGCTACGAGCAGTACTTC
d_gene: .; abundance: .; v_gene: TRBV2; j_gene: TRBJ1-4; CDR3aa: CASTRPSDPTNEKLFF; CDR3nt: TGTGCCAGCACGCGGCCGTCAGACCCAACTAATGAAAAACTGTTTTTT
d_gene: TRBD1; abundance: .; v_gene: TRBV19; j_gene: TRBJ1-3; CDR3aa: CASSTGQFSGNTIYF; CDR3nt: TGTGCCAGTAGTACGGGACAGTTCTCTGGAAACACCATATATTTT
d_gene: .; abundance: .; v_gene: TRBV5-4; j_gene: TRBJ2-2; CDR3aa: CASSLLVSGFQSGELFF; CDR3nt: TGTGCCAGCAGCTTACTGGTTTCGGGGTTTCAATCCGGGGAGCTGTTTTTT
d_gene: .; abundance: .; v_gene: TRBV7-6; j_gene: TRBJ2-3; CDR3aa: CASSPGEYFSTDTQYF; CDR3nt: TGTGCCAGCAGTCCGGGGGAGTACTTTAGCACAGATACGCAGTATTTT
d_gene: .; abundance: .; v_gene: TRBV28; j_gene: TRBJ2-7; CDR3aa: CAVGGFDVSEQYF; CDR3nt: TGTGCGGTGGGGGGATTCGACGTTTCCGAGCAGTACTTC
d_gene: .; abundance: .; v_gene: TRBV21-1; j_gene: TRBJ2-7; CDR3aa: CASSPRGKRGQQYF; CDR3nt: TGTGCCAGCAGCCCCCGGGGAAAAAGGGGGCAGCAGTACTTC
d_gene: TRBD2; abundance: few; v_gene: TRBV7-2; j_gene: TRBJ2-7; CDR3aa: CASSLANSGPVYEQYF; CDR3nt: TGTGCCAGCAGCTTAGCCAATAGCGGGCCCGTCTACGAGCAGTACTTC
d_gene: TRBD2; abundance: .; v_gene: TRBV4-1; j_gene: TRBJ2-7; CDR3aa: CASSQREVGGVPYEQYF; CDR3nt: TGCGCCAGCAGCCAAAGGGAGGTGGGGGGGGTCCCCTACGAGCAGTACTTC
d_gene: TRBD1; abundance: .; v_gene: TRBV7-2; j_gene: TRBJ2-1; CDR3aa: CASSLFFRQGASYNEQFF; CDR3nt: TGTGCCAGCAGCTTATTTTTCCGACAGGGGGCCTCCTACAATGAGCAGTTCTTC
d_gene: TRBD2; abundance: .; v_gene: TRBV4-1; j_gene: TRBJ2-2; CDR3aa: CASSQGVAGTNTGELFF; CDR3nt: TGCGCCAGCAGCCAAGGGGTAGCGGGGACGAACACCGGGGAGCTGTTTTTT
d_gene: TRBD1; abundance: few; v_gene: TRBV6-1; j_gene: TRBJ2-6; CDR3aa: CASSARTGAGANVLTF; CDR3nt: TGTGCCAGCAGTGCGCGGACAGGGGCTGGGGCCAACGTCCTGACTTTC
d_gene: .; abundance: once; v_gene: TRBV4-3; j_gene: TRBJ2-1; CDR3aa: CASSQDRLAYNEQFF; CDR3nt: TGCGCCAGCAGCCAAGACAGGTTAGCCTACAATGAGCAGTTCTTC
d_gene: .; abundance: .; v_gene: TRBV5-6; j_gene: TRBJ2-3; CDR3aa: CASDYRLSRDTQYF; CDR3nt: TGTGCCAGCGACTACCGACTTAGCCGGGATACGCAGTATTTT
d_gene: .; abundance: .; v_gene: TRBV11-2; j_gene: TRBJ2-7; CDR3aa: CASSLDKRAYEQYF; CDR3nt: TGTGCCAGCAGCTTAGATAAGCGGGCCTACGAGCAGTACTTC
d_gene: .; abundance: .; v_gene: TRBV6-5; j_gene: TRBJ1-3; CDR3aa: CASRPDRFSGNTIYF; CDR3nt: TGTGCCAGCAGACCGGACAGATTCTCTGGAAACACCATATATTTT
d_gene: TRBD2; abundance: .; v_gene: TRBV9; j_gene: TRBJ2-3; CDR3aa: CASSALAERSDTQYF; CDR3nt: TGTGCCAGCAGCGCCCTAGCGGAGAGATCAGATACGCAGTATTTT
d_gene: .; abundance: few; v_gene: TRBV27; j_gene: TRBJ2-7; CDR3aa: CASSLGGRTYEQYF; CDR3nt: TGTGCCAGCAGTTTAGGCGGCAGAACCTACGAGCAGTACTTC
d_gene: TRBD2; abundance: .; v_gene: TRBV28; j_gene: TRBJ2-2; CDR3aa: CASSLDRGLASTGELFF; CDR3nt: TGTGCCAGCAGTTTAGATCGCGGACTAGCGAGCACCGGGGAGCTGTTTTTT
d_gene: TRBD1; abundance: .; v_gene: TRBV5-1; j_gene: TRBJ2-5; CDR3aa: CASRPTGVPETQYF; CDR3nt: TGCGCCAGCAGGCCGACAGGGGTTCCAGAGACCCAGTACTTC
d_gene: TRBD1; abundance: .; v_gene: TRBV19; j_gene: TRBJ1-2; CDR3aa: CASSGQGGNYGYTF; CDR3nt: TGTGCCAGCTCTGGACAGGGAGGTAACTATGGCTACACCTTC
d_gene: .; abundance: .; v_gene: TRBV7-9; j_gene: TRBJ2-7; CDR3aa: CASSPGGVGEQYF; CDR3nt: TGTGCCAGCAGCCCCGGCGGGGTGGGGGAGCAGTACTTC
d_gene: TRBD2; abundance: .; v_gene: TRBV4-3; j_gene: TRBJ2-7; CDR3aa: CASSQGRLAGAYEQYF; CDR3nt: TGCGCCAGCAGCCAAGGTAGACTAGCGGGAGCCTACGAGCAGTACTTC
d_gene: .; abundance: .; v_gene: TRBV2; j_gene: TRBJ1-4; CDR3aa: CASKALGGEKLFF; CDR3nt: TGTGCCAGCAAGGCGTTGGGGGGTGAAAAACTGTTTTTT